The 12 T cell receptor beta chains below were found in one sample sequenced in a study of CD8 T cells in Susac syndrome. Reverse transcription of about 0.5 to 1 ug RNA used random hexamers. TCRdb fed the immunoSEQ multiplex PCR reads into MiXCR, producing one record per CDR3 protein. The table shows about 200,000 distinct CDR3 sequences, with over 90% occurring only once. Material for sequencing was CD4+ T cells from PBMCs. Source of these receptors: a human donor with multiple sclerosis.

This chain uses TRBV5-1 with TRBJ1-2; a possible D gene is TRBD1 (6 bases). The length of the CDR3 is 12 residues. V lost 4 bases, J lost 8 bases, and 12 bases lay in between. The germline CDR1 and CDR2 sequences are SGHRS and YFSETQ. The chain's CDR3 is CASSVTGGGYTF. The CDR3 region has the DNA TGCGCCAGCAGCGTGACAGGCGGGGGCTACACCTTC.

The CDR3 DNA sequence: TGTGCCAGCAGTCTCGGACCCGAGAAGACCCAGTACTTC. Its protein is CASSLGPEKTQYF. The chain employs TRBV2 and TRBJ2-5; D gene unclear. CDR3 length equals 13 residues. Germline V gives CDR1 SNHLY, CDR2 FYNNEI. V was trimmed by 5 bases and J by 6 bases, leaving 13 bases between them. Together with reference TRBV2 and TRBJ2-5, the CDR3 gives the full variable domain: EPEVTQTPSHQVTQMGQEVILRCVPISNHLYFYWYRQILGQKVEFLVSFYNNEISEKSEIFDDQFSVERPDGSNFTLKIRSTKLEDSAMYFCASSLGPEKTQYFGPGTRLLVL.

The chain links TRBV20-1 to TRBJ2-3; D not certain. V lost 5 bases to trimming and J lost 6 bases, with 9 bases between them. In germline, CDR1 is DFQATT, CDR2 SNEGSKA (reference sequence). The CDR3 is 11 amino acids. This chain's CDR3 is CSAGSFDTQYF. The CDR3 DNA is TGCAGTGCTGGCTCTTTTGATACGCAGTATTTT.

Of note for this clonotype: The conserved phenylalanine or tryptophan normally closing the CDR3 is absent here, so this likely arose from a read error. The gene calls are TRBV11-1 and TRBJ2-5, with a possible D match to TRBD2 (6 bases). The germline CDR1 and CDR2 sequences are SGHAT and FQDESV (reference sequence). V was cut by 5 bases and J by 6 bases, with 16 bases left in between. The CDR3 totals 14 residues. DNA for the CDR3: TGTGCCAGCAGCCGGGGGAGAGGCCTGAAGACCCAGTACCTC. Encoded protein: CASSRGRGLKTQYL.

The chain joins TRBV4-1 to TRBJ2-7; 8 bases align to TRBD1. V dropped 1 base and J dropped 5; count of bases not matched to a gene: 10. Germline CDR1 and CDR2: MGHRA and YSYEKL. The CDR3 has 16 amino acids. CDR3 sequence reads: CASSQVKWQGADEQYF. The CDR3 nucleotides are TGCGCCAGCAGCCAAGTGAAGTGGCAGGGGGCCGACGAGCAGTACTTC.

The chain combines TRBV2 with TRBJ2-5; D gene uncertain. The V end was cut by 8 bases, the J end by 2 bases, with 9 bases between. Germline CDR1 is SNHLY and CDR2 is FYNNEI. The CDR3 is 12 amino acids. CDR3 residues: CASLRPQETQYF. CDR3 nucleotides: TGTGCCAGCTTGAGACCTCAAGAGACCCAGTACTTC.

This clonotype was observed a single time. This rearrangement joins TRBV29-1 to TRBJ1-4; possibly TRBD1 for D (6 bases). This CDR3 spans 13 amino acids. V was pared by 6 bases and J by 5 bases, with 13 bases between. From germline, CDR1 is SQVTM and CDR2 ANQGSEA. This CDR3 reads CSVGASDNEKLFF. The CDR3 DNA reads TGCAGCGTGGGGGCATCGGACAATGAAAAACTGTTTTTT.

This chain links TRBV24-1 with TRBJ1-5; D is undetermined. V lost 3 bases, J lost 7 bases, and 18 bases lay in between. This CDR3 has 16 residues. Looked up from germline, CDR1 is KGHDR and CDR2 is SFDVKD. CDR3 loop: CATSDAADLERQPQHF. The CDR3 nucleotides are TGTGCCACCAGTGATGCCGCGGACCTAGAGCGGCAGCCCCAGCATTTT.

The chain links TRBV7-6 to TRBJ2-2, with TRBD1 as a possible D gene (5 bases). Germline lookup yields CDR1 SGHVS and CDR2 FNYEAQ. This CDR3 is 15 amino acids long. The V and J ends lost 4 bases and 1 base respectively, with 10 bases between them. CDR3 region: CASSSTAKNTGELFF. The CDR3 region has the DNA TGTGCCAGCAGCTCGACAGCTAAGAACACCGGGGAGCTGTTTTTT.

A word on this clonotype: The conserved phenylalanine or tryptophan normally closing the CDR3 is absent here, so this likely arose from a read error. CDR3 sequence reads: CSASRQGTAGYTL. The CDR3, as DNA: TGCAGTGCTAGCCGTCAGGGGACCGCTGGCTACACCCTC. The chain combines TRBV20-1 with TRBJ1-2; D may be TRBD1 (6 bases). The CDR3 has 13 amino acids. The germline CDR1 and CDR2 sequences are DFQATT and SNEGSKA (reference sequence). Trimming shortened V by 3 bases and J by 7 bases, and 15 bases separated the two germline ends.

This rearrangement joins TRBV15 to TRBJ2-3; D gene ambiguous. CDR1 and CDR2 from the germline V gene are LNHNV and YYDKDF (reference sequence). There are 12 residues in the CDR3. V was cut by 6 bases and J by 9 bases, with 13 bases left in between. The CDR3 DNA is TGTGCCACCAGTGGCCCTAGGAACACGCAGTATTTT. This encodes CATSGPRNTQYF.

The chain uses TRBV3-1 and TRBJ2-3, with D maybe TRBD2 (6 bases). CDR1 LGHDT and CDR2 YNNKEL come from the germline V gene (reference sequence). With 1 base removed from V and 8 bases from J, the gap between germline ends came to 10 bases. The CDR3 sequence is 13 residues long. CDR3 sequence reads: CASSQALLATQYF. The DNA of the CDR3 is TGTGCCAGCAGCCAAGCCTTACTAGCTACGCAGTATTTT.